These 15 T cell receptor beta chains originate from one sample sequenced in a study of technical replicates of blood from a few donors. Here immunoSEQ multiplex PCR was the method, and the copy in TCRdb shows in-frame clones only, minus some. In the table there are about 50,000 clones, roughly 92% of which are singletons. The specimen sequenced was PBMCs. The receptors here all came from a human donor in good health. Some clones in this sample may be carry-over from other donors' samples.

V usage is TRBV6-1 and J usage is TRBJ1-4; TRBD1 matches at 12 bases. Germline V lookup: CDR1 MNHNS, CDR2 SASEGT. The CDR3 loop spans 16 amino acids. The ends lost 1 base at V and 8 bases at J; junction bases unmatched: 5. CDR3 nucleotide sequence: TGTGCCAGCAGTGAAGGGGAGGGGACAGGGGGCGAAAAACTGTTTTTT. Amino acid sequence: CASSEGEGTGGEKLFF.

The gene calls are TRBV9 and TRBJ2-3; D perhaps matches TRBD2 (6 bases). The CDR3 runs to 15 residues. V lost 4 bases and J 2 bases, leaving 14 bases between the germline ends. The germline CDR1 and CDR2 sequences are SGDLS and YYNGEE. The CDR3 nucleotides are TGTGCCAGCAGCCCTGGGGGGAGGAACACAGATACGCAGTATTTT. Residues: CASSPGGRNTDTQYF. The full variable domain, its missing parts supplied by reference TRBV9 and TRBJ2-3, is DSGVTQTPKHLITATGQRVTLRCSPRSGDLSVYWYQQSLDQGLQFLIQYYNGEERAKGNILERFSAQQFPDLHSELNLSSLELGDSALYFCASSPGGRNTDTQYFGPGTRLTVL.

The chain joins TRBV4-1 to TRBJ1-5; D is perhaps TRBD1 (5 bases). CDR1 is MGHRA and CDR2 is YSYEKL in the germline V gene. The V end was cut by 0 bases, the J end by 6 bases, with 12 bases between. CDR3 size: 15 residues. In DNA form, the CDR3 reads TGCGCCAGCAGCCAAGACGCGGGGGGGGTTCAGCCCCAGCATTTT. This encodes CASSQDAGGVQPQHF.

The rearrangement uses TRBV6-5 and TRBJ1-1; no clear D. The V and J ends lost 6 bases and 0 bases respectively, with 8 bases between them. The CDR3 contains 13 residues. Per the germline V gene, CDR1 is MNHEY and CDR2 is SVGAGI. The CDR3 protein is CASRYNLNTEAFF. Here the CDR3 DNA reads TGTGCCAGCAGGTATAACTTGAACACTGAAGCTTTCTTT.

This sequence joins TRBV10-3 and TRBJ1-5, with 7 bases fitting TRBD1. The germline V gene has CDR1 ENHRY and CDR2 SYGVKD. Germline trimming cut 6 bases from V and 7 bases from J; bases unmatched to any gene: 9. There are 14 residues in the CDR3. The CDR3 region is CAIRPRGQGQPQHF. The CDR3, as DNA: TGTGCCATCAGACCTAGGGGGCAAGGGCAGCCCCAGCATTTT.

The sample holds one count of this clone. This rearrangement joins TRBV19 to TRBJ2-7; 8 bases fit TRBD1. Germline CDR1 and CDR2: LNHDA and SQIVND (reference sequence). The CDR3 is 15 residues long. V was pared by 6 bases and J by 0 bases, with 7 bases of the junction left unmatched. The CDR3 sequence is CASRSVGQGSYEQYF. For the CDR3, the DNA is TGTGCCAGTAGGTCGGTAGGACAGGGCTCCTACGAGCAGTACTTC.

The rearrangement joins TRBV7-9 to TRBJ2-7; TRBD2 matches 7 bases. The CDR3 is made up of 15 amino acids. Unmatched junction bases numbered 9, after V lost 5 bases and J lost 2 bases. From germline, CDR1 is SEHNR and CDR2 FQNEAQ (reference sequence). The CDR3 DNA follows: TGTGCCAGCAGCATGGCTAGCGGAGCGACCTACGAGCAGTACTTC. This sequence encodes CASSMASGATYEQYF.

The V gene is TRBV6-1, the J gene TRBJ2-3; TRBD2 aligns across 10 bases. Germline CDR1 and CDR2: MNHNS and SASEGT. This CDR3 region has 18 residues. V dropped 2 bases and J dropped 1; count of bases not matched to a gene: 9. For the CDR3, the DNA is TGTGCCAGCAGTGAACACCCTGGCCTAGCGGGGGGCACAGATACGCAGTATTTT. Its protein is CASSEHPGLAGGTDTQYF.

The chain couples TRBV7-2 to TRBJ2-7, with D possibly being TRBD1 (5 bases). This CDR3 region has 15 residues. Germline lookup yields CDR1 SGHTA and CDR2 FQGNSA. Trimming stripped 0 bases from V and 0 bases from J, with 9 bases between. The CDR3 DNA is TGTGCCAGCAGCTTAGCCTGGGGCAGCTCCTACGAGCAGTACTTC. Its translation: CASSLAWGSSYEQYF. The entire variable domain, with the rest obtained from reference TRBV7-2 and TRBJ2-7, is as follows: GAGVSQSPSNKVTEKGKDVELRCDPISGHTALYWYRQSLGQGLEFLIYFQGNSAPDKSGLPSDRFSAERTGGSVSTLTIQRTQQEDSAVYLCASSLAWGSSYEQYFGPGTRLTVT.

V gene TRBV4-1 combines with J gene TRBJ1-5; TRBD1 matches at 11 bases. Per the germline V gene, CDR1 is MGHRA and CDR2 is YSYEKL. V gave up 4 bases and J gave up 6 bases; unmatched junction bases: 14. CDR3 length equals 18 residues. The CDR3: CASSPYSSGTGGGQPQHF. Written as DNA, the CDR3 is TGCGCCAGCAGCCCCTACTCCTCCGGGACAGGGGGGGGTCAGCCCCAGCATTTT.

The chain carries TRBV5-8 and TRBJ2-2, with 7 bases aligning to TRBD2. Germline loops: CDR1 SGHTS, CDR2 YDEGEE. J gave up 5 bases and V 4 bases, and 5 bases lay outside the gene matches. The CDR3 sequence is 14 residues long. The CDR3: CASSRTRGTGELFF. DNA for the CDR3: TGTGCCAGCAGCCGGACTAGAGGGACCGGGGAGCTGTTTTTT.

The V and J genes are TRBV7-8 and TRBJ1-1; D remains ambiguous. Trimming left V 4 bases short and J 11 bases short, with 14 bases between. The CDR3 covers 12 residues. Germline V gives CDR1 SGHVS, CDR2 FQNEAQ. In DNA form, the CDR3 reads TGTGCCAGCAGCTCCCTAGGCTTACATGCTTTCTTT. It is translated as CASSSLGLHAFF.

This chain links TRBV21-1 with TRBJ2-7; the table's D call, TRBD1, has no DNA check behind it. TRBV21-1 has pseudogene status. CDR3 length: 13 residues. The CDR3, as DNA: TGTGCCACCCTGAAAACAGGGTCCTACGAGCAGTACTTC. It encodes CATLKTGSYEQYF.

The chain joins TRBV5-1 to TRBJ1-1; D gene ambiguous. The CDR3 runs 19 residues. The germline gives CDR1 SGHRS, CDR2 YFSETQ. Trimming left V 0 bases short and J 0 bases short, with 21 bases between. CDR3 protein: CASSLGVSGPGPMNTEAFF. The CDR3 coding sequence is TGCGCCAGCAGCTTGGGGGTTTCAGGTCCAGGCCCCATGAACACTGAAGCTTTCTTT.

V usage is TRBV7-9 and J usage is TRBJ2-5, with a weak D call TRBD2 (5 bases). The CDR3 contains 12 residues. Germline CDR1 SEHNR, CDR2 FQNEAQ (reference sequence). V lost 4 bases, J lost 5 bases, and 8 bases lay in between. This CDR3 reads CASSSSGETQYF. The CDR3 nucleotides are TGTGCCAGCAGCTCTTCGGGGGAGACCCAGTACTTC.